Below, 19 T cell receptor beta chains from the same sample are listed, as sequenced in a study of blood T cell repertoires in COVID-19. The table came from immunoSEQ multiplex PCR; TCRdb's copy has only in-frame clones and leaves some out. This table has around 300,000 clones, roughly 84% appearing once. The source material was peripheral blood. The receptors here all came from a man between 45 and 60 years old with active or convalescent COVID-19.

The chain couples TRBV7-2 to TRBJ2-1; 7 bases line up with TRBD2. The CDR3 runs 16 residues. The ends lost 1 base at V and 0 bases at J; junction bases unmatched: 3. The V gene's germline CDR1 is SGHTA and CDR2 FQGNSA. CDR3 sequence reads: CASSLEAGSSYNEQFF. For the CDR3, the DNA is TGTGCCAGCAGCTTAGAAGCGGGGAGCTCCTACAATGAGCAGTTCTTC.

V is TRBV18 and J is TRBJ2-5, with 9 bases identical to TRBD2. The germline gives CDR1 KGHSH, CDR2 LQKENI. Trimming removed 2 bases from V and 5 bases from J; junction bases left unmatched: 6. This CDR3 has 15 amino acids. This chain's CDR3 is CASSPERGARETQYF. The CDR3, as DNA: TGTGCCAGCTCACCAGAGCGGGGGGCGCGGGAGACCCAGTACTTC.

The chain combines TRBV5-1 with TRBJ2-7; 10 bases fit TRBD2. Germline V gives CDR1 SGHRS, CDR2 YFSETQ. The CDR3 sequence is 14 residues long. The V and J ends lost 5 bases and 4 bases, in that order; junction bases with no gene match: 6. CDR3 nucleotide sequence: TGCGCCAGCAGTAGGGGGACTAGCGAGTACGAGCAGTACTTC. Amino acid sequence: CASSRGTSEYEQYF.

The chain links TRBV7-9 to TRBJ2-7; D call uncertain. Germline V lookup: CDR1 SEHNR, CDR2 FQNEAQ (reference sequence). The length of the CDR3 is 15 residues. V lost 1 base and J lost 6, with 16 bases in between. Here the CDR3 reads CASSLENLLGSEQYF. The CDR3 coding sequence is TGTGCCAGCAGCTTAGAAAATCTCCTCGGGTCCGAGCAGTACTTC.

The rearrangement uses TRBV6-2 or TRBV6-3 and TRBJ2-1, with 10 bases aligning to TRBD2. In germline, CDR1 is MNHEY, CDR2 SVGEGT. CDR3 length equals 18 residues. Trimming removed 3 bases from V and 4 bases from J; junction bases left unmatched: 12. The CDR3 region is CASSYPPRLAGDYNEQFF. The CDR3 DNA is TGTGCCAGCAGTTATCCCCCAAGGCTAGCGGGGGATTACAATGAGCAGTTCTTC.

The rearrangement links TRBV29-1 to TRBJ2-7, with 14 bases that match TRBD2. Germline lookup yields CDR1 SQVTM and CDR2 ANQGSEA. V shed 6 bases and J 7 bases; nucleotides not matched to a gene: 11. This CDR3 comprises 15 residues. CDR3 sequence reads: CSVAATSGGEREQYF. The CDR3, as DNA: TGCAGCGTCGCCGCGACTAGCGGGGGGGAACGGGAGCAGTACTTC.

This clone was counted a single time. The rearrangement uses TRBV7-2 and TRBJ2-7; TRBD2 aligns across 8 bases. Germline lookup yields CDR1 SGHTA and CDR2 FQGNSA. The ends lost 2 bases at V and 4 bases at J; junction bases unmatched: 4. The CDR3 runs 14 residues. The CDR3 region has the DNA TGTGCCAGCAGCTTAATAGGCGGGGGGTACGAGCAGTACTTC. Its protein product is CASSLIGGGYEQYF.

The gene calls are TRBV6-5 and TRBJ1-6; the D is unclear. The germline CDR1 and CDR2 sequences are MNHEY and SVGAGI. V dropped 3 bases and J dropped 6 bases, with 6 bases sitting between them. The CDR3 sequence is 13 residues long. CDR3 amino acids: CASSYGVNSPLHF. The CDR3 nucleotides read TGTGCCAGCAGTTATGGAGTTAATTCACCCCTCCACTTT.

The chain links TRBV10-2 to TRBJ1-2; 10 bases are shared with TRBD1. With 0 bases clipped from V and 3 bases from J, the junction kept 10 bases outside the gene matches. This CDR3 contains 18 residues. The V gene's germline CDR1 is WSHSY and CDR2 SAAADI. CDR3 residues: CASSESGSGTGAYYGYTF. DNA for the CDR3: TGCGCCAGCAGTGAGTCGGGGTCCGGGACAGGGGCTTACTATGGCTACACCTTC.

This rearrangement joins TRBV28 to TRBJ2-5, with TRBD2 matching over 7 bases. This CDR3 region has 16 residues. CDR1 and CDR2 from the germline V gene are MDHEN and SYDVKM. V trimming: 2 bases; J trimming: 1 base; junction bases outside the gene matches: 7. The chain's CDR3 is CASSLGGGSGQETQYF. As DNA, the CDR3 is TGTGCCAGCAGTTTAGGGGGGGGAAGTGGCCAAGAGACCCAGTACTTC.

The chain has TRBV14 and TRBJ2-1, with 13 positions matching TRBD2. V shed 9 bases and J 6 bases; nucleotides not matched to a gene: 11. The CDR3 runs 16 residues. Germline V gene lookup returns CDR1 SGHDN and CDR2 FVKESK. This chain's CDR3 is CASSRTSGSWGNEQFF. In DNA, the CDR3 is TGTGCCAGTAGTCGGACTAGCGGGAGTTGGGGCAATGAGCAGTTCTTC.

The CDR3 DNA reads TGTGCCAGTGCAGGGGGCGTCGGAAACACCATATATTTT. Residues: CASAGGVGNTIYF. This sequence joins TRBV3-1 (or the pseudogene TRBV3-2) and TRBJ1-3; 8 bases align to TRBD1. Germline V lookup: CDR1 LGHDT, CDR2 YNNKEL (reference sequence). This CDR3 is 13 amino acids long. The V and J ends lost 9 bases and 4 bases, in that order; junction bases with no gene match: 5.

The chain uses TRBV3-1 (or the pseudogene TRBV3-2) and TRBJ2-5; 7 bases map to TRBD1. CDR1 is LGHDT and CDR2 is YNNKEL in the germline V gene (reference sequence). The J segment lost 6 bases and the V segment lost 1 base, leaving 8 bases of the junction unmatched. The CDR3 runs to 15 residues. Here the CDR3 DNA reads TGTGCCAGCAGCCAAGCTAACAGGGGATTAAAGACCCAGTACTTC. Amino acids: CASSQANRGLKTQYF.

This chain links TRBV3-1 (or the pseudogene TRBV3-2) with TRBJ1-1; D not resolved. V lost 4 bases and J 7 bases, leaving 10 bases between the germline ends. Germline assignment: CDR1 LGHDT and CDR2 YNNKEL (reference sequence). The CDR3 is made up of 12 amino acids. CDR3 sequence: CASSPLSDEAFF. For the CDR3, the DNA is TGTGCCAGCAGCCCCCTATCCGATGAAGCTTTCTTT.

DNA of the CDR3: TGTGCCAGCTCACCAGTTCTGTCGGAGACCCAGTACTTC. This translates into CASSPVLSETQYF. This rearrangement joins TRBV18 to TRBJ2-5; D not resolved. The CDR3 is made up of 13 amino acids. V lost 2 bases and J lost 5, with 9 bases in between. CDR1 and CDR2 (germline): KGHSH, LQKENI.

V is TRBV3-1 (or the pseudogene TRBV3-2) and J is TRBJ1-1, with D perhaps TRBD1 (6 bases). V shed 6 bases and J shed 2 bases, with 10 bases lying between them. CDR3 length equals 13 residues. Germline V gene sequence: CDR1 LGHDT, CDR2 YNNKEL (reference sequence). The CDR3 protein is CASRLQGNTEAFF. CDR3 bases: TGTGCCAGCAGACTACAGGGAAACACTGAAGCTTTCTTT.

This chain joins TRBV6-5 and TRBJ1-5; 7 nucleotides agree with TRBD1. The V gene end was trimmed by 6 bases and the J gene end by 2 bases; junction bases not matched to a gene: 4. The CDR3 length is 14 residues. The germline V gene has CDR1 MNHEY and CDR2 SVGAGI. DNA for the CDR3: TGTGCCAGCAGGCAGGGGGTTGGCAATCAGCCCCAGCATTTT. It translates to CASRQGVGNQPQHF.

With respect to this clone: The germline gene is not matched at one end of the junction; a read error may be the cause. The chain has TRBV6-1 and TRBJ2-7; 8 nucleotides align to TRBD2. The CDR3 is 15 residues long. Germline loops: CDR1 MNHNS, CDR2 SASEGT. The CDR3 nucleotides are TGTGCCAGCAGGGAAGAGGGACTAGTTTTTTCCGAGCAGTACTTC. Translating gives CASREEGLVFSEQYF.

V and J are TRBV5-1 and TRBJ2-1, with 7 bases fitting TRBD2. Germline CDR1 SGHRS, CDR2 YFSETQ. V shed 0 bases and J 9 bases; nucleotides not matched to a gene: 3. This CDR3 has 13 residues. For the CDR3, the DNA is TGCGCCAGCAGCTTGGGGACTAGTAGTGAGCAGTTCTTC. Translating gives CASSLGTSSEQFF.